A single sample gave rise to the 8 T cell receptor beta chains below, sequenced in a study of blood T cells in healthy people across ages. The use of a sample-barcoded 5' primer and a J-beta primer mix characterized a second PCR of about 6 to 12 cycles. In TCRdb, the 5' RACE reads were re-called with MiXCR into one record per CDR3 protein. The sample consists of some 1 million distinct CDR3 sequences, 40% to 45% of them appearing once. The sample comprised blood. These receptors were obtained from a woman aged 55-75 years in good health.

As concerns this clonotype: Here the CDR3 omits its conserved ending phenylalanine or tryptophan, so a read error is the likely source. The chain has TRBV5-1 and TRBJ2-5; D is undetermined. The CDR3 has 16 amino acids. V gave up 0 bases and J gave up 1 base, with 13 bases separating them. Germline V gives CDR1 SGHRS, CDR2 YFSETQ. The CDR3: CASSLDGRTFQETQYL. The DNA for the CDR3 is TGCGCCAGCAGCTTGGATGGCAGGACCTTCCAAGAGACCCAGTACCTC.

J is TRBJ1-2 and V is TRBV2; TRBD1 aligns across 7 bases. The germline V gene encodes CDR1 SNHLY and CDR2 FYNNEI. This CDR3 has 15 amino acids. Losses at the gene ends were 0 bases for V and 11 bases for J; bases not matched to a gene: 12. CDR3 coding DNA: TGTGCCAGCAGTGAAGCGCTCCCAGGGGGAGAAGGATACACCTTC. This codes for CASSEALPGGEGYTF.

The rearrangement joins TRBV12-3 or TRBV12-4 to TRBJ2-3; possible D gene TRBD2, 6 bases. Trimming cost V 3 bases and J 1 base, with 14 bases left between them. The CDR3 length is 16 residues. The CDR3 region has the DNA TGTGCCAGCAGTTTCCCCCCTCTAGCGCGCACAGATACGCAGTATTTT. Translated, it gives CASSFPPLARTDTQYF.

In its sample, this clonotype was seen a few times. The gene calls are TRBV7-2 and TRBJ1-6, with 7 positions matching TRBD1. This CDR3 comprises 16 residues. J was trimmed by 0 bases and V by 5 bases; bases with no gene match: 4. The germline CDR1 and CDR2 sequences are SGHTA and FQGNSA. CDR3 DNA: TGTGCCAGCAGCCGGACAGGTCGCTCCTATAATTCACCCCTCCACTTT. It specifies CASSRTGRSYNSPLHF.

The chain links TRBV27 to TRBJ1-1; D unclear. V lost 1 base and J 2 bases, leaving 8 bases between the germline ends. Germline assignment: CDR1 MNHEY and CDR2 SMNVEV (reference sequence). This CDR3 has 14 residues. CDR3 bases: TGTGCCAGCAGTTTATGGGGTGATAACACTGAAGCTTTCTTT. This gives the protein CASSLWGDNTEAFF.

The CDR3 DNA follows: TGCAGTGCTACTTATAGCGGGAGAGGGCCCTACGAGCAGTACTTC. Protein: CSATYSGRGPYEQYF. V usage is TRBV20-1 and J usage is TRBJ2-7, with 9 bases fitting TRBD2. The CDR3 is made up of 15 amino acids. Germline trimming cut 4 bases from V and 2 bases from J; bases unmatched to any gene: 9. Germline V gene lookup returns CDR1 DFQATT and CDR2 SNEGSKA (reference sequence).

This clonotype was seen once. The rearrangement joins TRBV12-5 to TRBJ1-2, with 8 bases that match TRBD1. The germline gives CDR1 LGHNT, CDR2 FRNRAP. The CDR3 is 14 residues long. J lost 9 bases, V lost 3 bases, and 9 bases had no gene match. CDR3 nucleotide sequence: TGTGCTAGTGGTTTACTTGGACAGGGAGGAAGCTACACCTTC. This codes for CASGLLGQGGSYTF. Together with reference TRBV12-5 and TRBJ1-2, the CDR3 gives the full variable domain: DARVTQTPRHKVTEMGQEVTMRCQPILGHNTVFWYRQTMMQGLELLAYFRNRAPLDDSGMPKDRFSAEMPDATLATLKIQPSEPRDSAVYFCASGLLGQGGSYTFGSGTRLTVV.

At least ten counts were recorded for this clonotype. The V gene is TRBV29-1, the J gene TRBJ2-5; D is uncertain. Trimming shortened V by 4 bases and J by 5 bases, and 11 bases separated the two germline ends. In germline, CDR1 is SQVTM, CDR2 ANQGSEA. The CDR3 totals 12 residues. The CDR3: CSVGGIVETQYF. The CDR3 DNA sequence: TGCAGCGTTGGTGGGATCGTGGAGACCCAGTACTTC.